The rows below give T cell receptor beta chains drawn from one sample of a study of blood T cell repertoires in COVID-19. Method: immunoSEQ multiplex PCR; TCRdb's copy keeps in-frame clones and lacks some. The profile shows 55,000 to 65,000 clones, 89% of them singletons. The sequenced sample consisted of peripheral blood. Receptors were obtained from a woman aged 55-69 years with COVID-19, enrolled during active disease. Both conserved end residues are part of each CDR3. The D gene is left open where the match is weak. Expanded clones are given a class, and other clones once, few, many or no size at all.

d_gene	len	abundance	v_gene	j_gene	CDR3nt	CDR3aa
NA	13	NA	TRBV11-3	TRBJ2-1	TGTGCCAGCAGCTTAGCCCCCAACTTAGAGCAGTTCTTC	CASSLAPNLEQFF
TRBD1	13	NA	TRBV7-2	TRBJ1-4	TGTGCCAGCAGCTCGGGACAGAAGGAAAAACTGTTTTTT	CASSSGQKEKLFF
TRBD2	11	NA	TRBV6-5	TRBJ2-7	TGTGCCAGCAACTTAGCGGGCGAGCAGTACTTC	CASNLAGEQYF
NA	15	NA	TRBV6-5	TRBJ2-7	TGTGCCAGCAGGTCCCGGGACACCTTCTCCTACGAGCAGTACTTC	CASRSRDTFSYEQYF
TRBD1	13	NA	TRBV27	TRBJ1-1	TGTGCCAGCCAGGACAGGGCGAGGACTGAAGCTTTCTTT	CASQDRARTEAFF
TRBD2	16	once	TRBV28	TRBJ2-1	TGTGCCAGCAGTTTACTAACTAGCGGGAGTGGCAATGAGCAGTTCTTC	CASSLLTSGSGNEQFF
TRBD1	16	NA	TRBV9	TRBJ2-2	TGTGCCAGCACCCAAGAGGGGGCATGGAACACCGGGGAGCTGTTTTTT	CASTQEGAWNTGELFF
NA	12	NA	TRBV19	TRBJ2-7	TGTGCCAGTAGTATACAGGGCAACGAGCAGTACTTC	CASSIQGNEQYF
NA	12	once	TRBV28	TRBJ1-5	TGTGCCAGCAGTTTTATTAGTCAGCCCCAGCATTTT	CASSFISQPQHF
NA	14	NA	TRBV5-4	TRBJ2-3	TGTGCCAGCAGCTTGCAGGGTGTGAGTGATACGCAGTATTTT	CASSLQGVSDTQYF
NA	13	NA	TRBV27	TRBJ1-2	TGTGCCAGCAGTTTATCGCGGAGAGGAGGCTACACCTTC	CASSLSRRGGYTF
TRBD2	16	NA	TRBV3-1/TRBV3-2	TRBJ2-3	TGTGCCAGCAGCCACGGCGGGGGGGCCAGGGCAGATACGCAGTATTTT	CASSHGGGARADTQYF
NA	13	NA	TRBV28	TRBJ1-6	TGTGCCAGCAGATCTACCGGAGCTTCACCCCTCCACTTT	CASRSTGASPLHF
NA	15	NA	TRBV5-1	TRBJ2-1	TGCGCCAGCAGCTGGGAGGTTAGCTCCTACAATGAGCAGTTCTTC	CASSWEVSSYNEQFF
NA	17	NA	TRBV7-2	TRBJ2-7	TGTGCCAGCAGCTTAGTGGCCGGCGGAGACGTCTCCTACGAGCAGTACTTC	CASSLVAGGDVSYEQYF
NA	14	NA	TRBV15	TRBJ2-5	TGTGCCACCAGCAGAGCCCGGGGTCGAGAGACCCAGTACTTC	CATSRARGRETQYF
TRBD2	14	NA	TRBV29-1	TRBJ2-7	TGCAGCGTTGAAGATACTAGCGGGAACTACGAGCAGTACTTC	CSVEDTSGNYEQYF
TRBD1	13	NA	TRBV11-2	TRBJ1-2	TGTGCCAGCAGGGTAACAGGGGGCGATGGCTACACCTTC	CASRVTGGDGYTF
TRBD1	15	NA	TRBV7-8	TRBJ2-1	TGTGCCAGCAGCCGAGACAGGGACCCCTACAATGAGCAGTTCTTC	CASSRDRDPYNEQFF
TRBD2	14	NA	TRBV6-5	TRBJ2-3	TGTGCCAGCACCAACGGGCTAGCGGGACCTACGCAGTATTTT	CASTNGLAGPTQYF
NA	15	NA	TRBV5-1	TRBJ2-2	TGCGCCAGCAGCTTGCCGGGAGCCAACACCGGGGAGCTGTTTTTT	CASSLPGANTGELFF
TRBD1	14	NA	TRBV19	TRBJ2-5	TGTGCCAGTAGTACCACCGGGACAGAAGAGACCCAGTACTTC	CASSTTGTEETQYF
NA	13	few	TRBV6-5	TRBJ2-7	TGTGCCAGCAGCTGGGACTCCCTTCGCGAGCAGTACTTC	CASSWDSLREQYF
TRBD1	15	NA	TRBV4-1	TRBJ1-5	TGCGCCAGCAGCCTAGGACAGGGCAGCGGTCAGCCCCAGCATTTT	CASSLGQGSGQPQHF
TRBD2	19	NA	TRBV29-1	TRBJ2-7	TGCAGCGTTGACCCCACGGCTGTCCCAGGGGCCGGGAGGGGTTACGAGCAGTACTTC	CSVDPTAVPGAGRGYEQYF
TRBD1	17	NA	TRBV6-6	TRBJ2-6	TGTGCCAGCAGTCTTGGACAGGCCAGCTCTGGGGCCAACGTCCTGACTTTC	CASSLGQASSGANVLTF
NA	14	NA	TRBV10-1	TRBJ2-3	TGCGCCAGCAATCCGGGAGACCACACAGATACGCAGTATTTT	CASNPGDHTDTQYF
NA	14	NA	TRBV11-2	TRBJ2-5	TGTGCCAGCAGCTTATTAAACGGGAAAGAGACCCAGTACTTC	CASSLLNGKETQYF
NA	13	NA	TRBV11-2	TRBJ2-7	TGTGCCAGCAGCAAAGGACTATACTACGAGCAGTACTTC	CASSKGLYYEQYF
NA	16	NA	TRBV23-1	TRBJ1-1	TGCGCCAGCAGTCAGGGGCCCGGGACTCTGAACACTGAAGCTTTCTTT	CASSQGPGTLNTEAFF
TRBD1	14	NA	TRBV5-1	TRBJ1-2	TGCGCCAGCAGCTTGGGGGACAGGTCTTATGGCTACACCTTC	CASSLGDRSYGYTF
TRBD1	14	NA	TRBV7-9	TRBJ2-7	TGTGCCAGCAGCCTCGGACAGGAGAGCTACGAGCAGTACTTC	CASSLGQESYEQYF
NA	15	NA	TRBV7-2	TRBJ2-5	TGTGCCAGCAGTCCCTTCGCCGGGGGGCTAGAGACCCAGTACTTC	CASSPFAGGLETQYF
NA	14	few	TRBV5-1	TRBJ1-1	TGCGCCACCAACCCGGGGGGTCCGGGCACTGAAGCTTTCTTT	CATNPGGPGTEAFF
NA	12	NA	TRBV5-1	TRBJ1-2	TGCGCCAGCAGCCCGGGAATGTTTGGCTACACCTTC	CASSPGMFGYTF
NA	16	few	TRBV15	TRBJ1-2	TGTGCCACCAGTAGAGGACCGACCGGTGCGGGCCGGGGCTACACCTTC	CATSRGPTGAGRGYTF
TRBD1	15	NA	TRBV2	TRBJ2-1	TGTGCCAGCAGTGAACAGGGCAGGGGGCAGGGTGAGCAGTTCTTC	CASSEQGRGQGEQFF
NA	16	NA	TRBV5-1	TRBJ1-1	TGCGCCAGCAGCTTGGTGGTCGGGACACTGTGGACTGAAGCTTTCTTT	CASSLVVGTLWTEAFF
TRBD2	13	NA	TRBV19	TRBJ2-1	TGTGCCAGTAGTACAGTAGCGGGAGATGAGCAGTTCTTC	CASSTVAGDEQFF
TRBD1	15	NA	TRBV24-1	TRBJ2-5	TGTGCCACCAGTGATTCGAGGGGGCAACGGGAGACCCAGTACTTC	CATSDSRGQRETQYF
NA	15	NA	TRBV7-2	TRBJ1-5	TGTGCCAGCAGCTTAGTATCGGGGGGCAATCAGCCCCAGCATTTT	CASSLVSGGNQPQHF
NA	15	NA	TRBV4-3	TRBJ2-7	TGCGCCAGCAGCCAAGCCCCGGGACTCCTCTACGAGCAGTACTTC	CASSQAPGLLYEQYF
TRBD2	13	NA	TRBV18	TRBJ2-5	TGTGCCAGCTCAGGACTAGATGGAGAGACCCAGTACTTC	CASSGLDGETQYF
NA	13	NA	TRBV7-2	TRBJ1-2	TGTGCCAGCAGCCCCGGGGGGGGCTATGGCTACACCTTC	CASSPGGGYGYTF
NA	15	NA	TRBV5-6	TRBJ1-5	TGTGCCAGCAGCTTACGGGTAGGTAGCAATCAGCCCCAGCATTTT	CASSLRVGSNQPQHF
TRBD1	14	NA	TRBV2	TRBJ2-2	TGTGCCAGATCGACAGGGGCGAACACCGGGGAGCTGTTTTTT	CARSTGANTGELFF
NA	9	NA	TRBV11-2	TRBJ1-2	TGTGCTCTATATCATGGCTACACCTTC	CALYHGYTF
NA	15	NA	TRBV13	TRBJ1-4	TGTGCCAGCAGCTTGAGTGCCGGCGGTCGTGAAAAACTGTTTTTT	CASSLSAGGREKLFF